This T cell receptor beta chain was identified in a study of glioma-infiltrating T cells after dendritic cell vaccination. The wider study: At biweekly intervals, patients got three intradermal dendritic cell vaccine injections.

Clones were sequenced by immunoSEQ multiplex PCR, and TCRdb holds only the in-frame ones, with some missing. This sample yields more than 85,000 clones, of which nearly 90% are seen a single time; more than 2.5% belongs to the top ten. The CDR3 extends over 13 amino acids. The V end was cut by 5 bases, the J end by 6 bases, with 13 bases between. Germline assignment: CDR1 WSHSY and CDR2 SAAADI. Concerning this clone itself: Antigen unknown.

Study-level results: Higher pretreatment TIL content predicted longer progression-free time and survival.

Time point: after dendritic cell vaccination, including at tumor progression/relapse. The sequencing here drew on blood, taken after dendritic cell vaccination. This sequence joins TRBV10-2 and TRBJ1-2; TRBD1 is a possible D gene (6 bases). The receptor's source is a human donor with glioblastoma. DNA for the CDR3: TGCGCCAGCAGTAACGGGACATGGAATGGCTACACCTTC. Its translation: CASSNGTWNGYTF.